These 2 T cell receptor beta chains came from one sample sequenced in a study of blood T cell repertoires in COVID-19. Produced via immunoSEQ multiplex PCR; TCRdb's table is partial and in-frame only. Of about 130,000 clones in the sample, about 90% were seen once. The sequencing input was peripheral blood. Receptors originate from a woman aged 50 to 60 who had recovered from COVID-19.

The rearrangement joins TRBV7-8 to TRBJ2-1; 9 nucleotides match TRBD2. After removal of 1 base from V and 3 bases from J, the junction contained 4 bases not matched to a gene. The germline CDR1 and CDR2 sequences are SGHVS and FQNEAQ. The CDR3 contains 16 residues. The CDR3 DNA follows: TGTGCCAGCAGCTTAGGACTAGCGGCCATCTACAATGAGCAGTTCTTC. This sequence encodes CASSLGLAAIYNEQFF.

The V gene is TRBV28, the J gene TRBJ2-7; perhaps TRBD1 as D (5 bases). Deletions cut 5 bases from V and 4 bases from J, with 21 bases between. The CDR3 sequence is 16 residues long. In germline, CDR1 is MDHEN, CDR2 SYDVKM. CDR3 protein: CASSTNRKAGKYEQYF. The CDR3 DNA reads TGTGCCAGCAGTACTAACAGGAAAGCTGGGAAGTACGAGCAGTACTTC. Drawing the rest from reference TRBV28 and TRBJ2-7, the complete variable domain is DVKVTQSSRYLVKRTGEKVFLECVQDMDHENMFWYRQDPGLGLRLIYFSYDVKMKEKGDIPEGYSVSREKKERFSLILESASTNQTSMYLCASSTNRKAGKYEQYFGPGTRLTVT.